This TCR beta chain was captured in a study of T cells after yellow fever vaccination. Whole-study context: Fractions containing few cells were prepared with SMART-Seq v4 Ultra Low Input. Whole-study findings and limits: Primary-vaccination clones mostly resurfaced post-booster (nearly 97% CD4, roughly 90% CD8). Weaker overall, the secondary response nonetheless peaked faster (day 5 versus 15).

Points on this clonotype: No antigen is known for it.

A 5'RACE template-switching step, the method used to make TCR cDNA, added a universal primer site and UMIs. TCRdb used MiXCR to reprocess the 5' RACE reads, holding one entry per CDR3 protein. Of some 420,000 distinct CDR3 sequences detected, 18% appear once; the ten largest clones hold 15% to 20%. The material was PBMCs, obtained before the yellow fever booster vaccination. This TCR derives from a man between 18 and 29 years old who received the YFV17D yellow fever vaccine.

CDR3 in DNA: TGTGCCAGCAGTTACTCTCCGGGGTCTAGCACAGATACGCAGTATTTT. As protein: CASSYSPGSSTDTQYF. The V gene is TRBV6-5, the J gene TRBJ2-3; D is possibly TRBD2 (5 bases). CDR1 is MNHEY, CDR2 SVGAGI, per germline. Deletions cut 0 bases from V and 0 bases from J, with 10 bases between. The CDR3 extends over 16 amino acids.